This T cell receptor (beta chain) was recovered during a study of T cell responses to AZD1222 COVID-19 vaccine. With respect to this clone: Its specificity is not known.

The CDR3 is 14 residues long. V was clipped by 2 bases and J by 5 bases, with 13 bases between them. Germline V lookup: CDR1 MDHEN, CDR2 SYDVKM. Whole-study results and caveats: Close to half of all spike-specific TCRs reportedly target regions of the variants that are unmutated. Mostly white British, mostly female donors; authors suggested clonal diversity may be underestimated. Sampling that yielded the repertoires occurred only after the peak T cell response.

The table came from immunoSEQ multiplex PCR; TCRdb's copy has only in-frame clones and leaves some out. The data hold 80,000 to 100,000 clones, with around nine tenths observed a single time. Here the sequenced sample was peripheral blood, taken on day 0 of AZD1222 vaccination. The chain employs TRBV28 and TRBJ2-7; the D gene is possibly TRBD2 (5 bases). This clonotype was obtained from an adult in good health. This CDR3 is CASSLTLAGNEQYF. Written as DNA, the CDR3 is TGTGCCAGCAGTTTAACGCTAGCAGGCAACGAGCAGTACTTC. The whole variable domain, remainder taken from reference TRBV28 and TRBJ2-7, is DVKVTQSSRYLVKRTGEKVFLECVQDMDHENMFWYRQDPGLGLRLIYFSYDVKMKEKGDIPEGYSVSREKKERFSLILESASTNQTSMYLCASSLTLAGNEQYFGPGTRLTVT.